These T cell receptor beta chains were read from a single sample in a study of CD8 T cells in Susac syndrome. In TCRdb, the immunoSEQ multiplex PCR reads were re-called with MiXCR into one record per CDR3 protein. The sample has about 190,000 distinct CDR3 sequences, approximately 93% seen once. Sequenced material: CD4+ T cells from PBMCs. These receptors came from a human donor in good health. The CDR3 runs from the conserved cysteine through the conserved F or W. The order of the fields is clone size, V gene, D gene, J gene, CDR3 DNA, CDR3 protein. D genes are given only for firm matches. Rows give clone size only sometimes, using once, few, many, or a class for an expanded clone.

.	TRBV14	TRBD2	TRBJ2-7	TGTGCCAGCAGCCCAGCGGGACTAGCGGGGGGACTTTACGAGCAGTACTTC	CASSPAGLAGGLYEQYF
.	TRBV9	.	TRBJ1-6	TGTGCCAGCAGCGTAAACAGTAGGGGTAACTCACCCCTCCACTTT	CASSVNSRGNSPLHF
.	TRBV3-1	.	TRBJ2-4	TGTGCCAGCAGCCAGGGAGTCACAGGATTCGGCAAAAACATTCAGTACTTC	CASSQGVTGFGKNIQYF
.	TRBV20-1	.	TRBJ1-2	TGCAGTGCTACCGGGACACTTTACTATGGCTACACCTTC	CSATGTLYYGYTF
.	TRBV6-5	TRBD1	TRBJ1-2	TGTGCCAGCGGACAGGGGGGGGGCTACACCTTC	CASGQGGGYTF
once	TRBV12-3/TRBV12-4	.	TRBJ1-6	TGTGCCAGCAGTGGTCAGGGGTTTAATTCACCCCTCCACTTT	CASSGQGFNSPLHF
once	TRBV10-3	TRBD1	TRBJ1-1	TGTGCCATCAGAAGACAGGGACCGAACACTGAAGCTTTCTTT	CAIRRQGPNTEAFF
.	TRBV14	.	TRBJ2-5	TGTGCCAGCAGCCAAGCCCTGGTGGGAGCCGGAGAGACCCAGTACTTC	CASSQALVGAGETQYF
once	TRBV3-1	.	TRBJ1-6	TGTGCCAGCAGCCAAGGCCCGGGCAGGGTAAATTCACCCCTCCACTTT	CASSQGPGRVNSPLHF
once	TRBV7-9	.	TRBJ1-3	TGTGCCAGCAGCTTAGGGTCCGGGGCCTCTGGAAACACCATATATTTT	CASSLGSGASGNTIYF
.	TRBV24-1	TRBD2	TRBJ2-5	TGTGCCACCAGTCGTCCGGGGGGGCAGGAGACCCAGTACTTC	CATSRPGGQETQYF
.	TRBV15	.	TRBJ1-1	TGTGCCACCAGCAGAGATCGAGGGGGGAAAGCTTTCTTT	CATSRDRGGKAFF
once	TRBV28	.	TRBJ1-1	TGTGCCAGCAGTTTACGCCCCCGCGACACTGAAGCTTTCTTT	CASSLRPRDTEAFF
.	TRBV23-1	.	TRBJ1-5	TGCGCCAGCGAAGGTCAGCCCCAGCATTTT	CASEGQPQHF
.	TRBV28	.	TRBJ2-1	TGTGCCAGCGGACAAGACCCTCTGCAATTCTTC	CASGQDPLQFF
.	TRBV9	.	TRBJ1-1	TGTGCCAGCAGCGAAAATCAGGGACGGCCCACTGAAGCTTTCTTT	CASSENQGRPTEAFF
.	TRBV6-4	.	TRBJ2-3	TGTGCCAATTTTTCCAGCCGGGAAGGAGATACGCAGTATTTT	CANFSSREGDTQYF
.	TRBV18	.	TRBJ2-3	TGTGCCAGCTCACCCCTTGGGGGGGGCCTCACAGATACGCAGTATTTT	CASSPLGGGLTDTQYF
.	TRBV15	TRBD1	TRBJ1-2	TGTGCCACCAGCAGAGATATAGGAGGTGGGACAGGGCGACACTATGGCTACACCTTC	CATSRDIGGGTGRHYGYTF
.	TRBV6-5	.	TRBJ1-1	TGTGCCAGCAGTTACCGGGGTTACACTGAAGCTTTCTTT	CASSYRGYTEAFF
once	TRBV6-2/TRBV6-3	.	TRBJ1-1	TGTGCCAGCACTTTACGGGGGACTGAAGCTTTCTTT	CASTLRGTEAFF
.	TRBV29-1	.	TRBJ1-5	TGCAGCGTTGCGACCGGCCTCAATCAGCCCCAGCATTTT	CSVATGLNQPQHF
few	TRBV14	TRBD1	TRBJ2-3	TGTGCCAGCAGCCTACGGACAGGGGGCGTCGATACGCAGTATTTT	CASSLRTGGVDTQYF
.	TRBV2	TRBD1	TRBJ1-2	TGTGCCAGCAGTGAAGCGACAGGGTGGAGAGTCTACACCTTC	CASSEATGWRVYTF
.	TRBV10-3	TRBD2	TRBJ2-3	TGTGCCATCAGTCCCTTAGCGGGGGGAACAGATACGCAGTATTTT	CAISPLAGGTDTQYF
.	TRBV3-1	.	TRBJ2-3	TGTGCCAGCAGCCAAGATTGGAGCACAGATACGCAGTATTTT	CASSQDWSTDTQYF
.	TRBV6-5	.	TRBJ1-4	TGTGCCAGCAGGGGGACGGGGACGGAAAAACTGTTTTTT	CASRGTGTEKLFF
.	TRBV29-1	.	TRBJ2-5	TGCAGCGCTCCTATTCCGGAGACCCAGTACTTC	CSAPIPETQYF
.	TRBV28	.	TRBJ2-4	TGTGCCAGCAGTTTTTTTAACATGCAAAACATTCAGTACTTC	CASSFFNMQNIQYF
.	TRBV15	TRBD1	TRBJ1-4	TGTGCCACCAGCAGGCCCGGGACAGGGGATGAAAAACTGTTTTTT	CATSRPGTGDEKLFF
.	TRBV7-9	.	TRBJ1-1	TGTGCCAGCAGCCAATTTGGACAGCCAAACACTGAAGCTTTCTTT	CASSQFGQPNTEAFF
.	TRBV7-9	.	TRBJ1-5	TGTGCCAGCAGCTTAGGATTGGGGCCAGATAGCAATCAGCCCCAGCATTTT	CASSLGLGPDSNQPQHF
few	TRBV2	.	TRBJ1-2	TGTGCCAGCAGTGTAGCGGAGAACTATGGCTACACCTTC	CASSVAENYGYTF
.	TRBV5-8	TRBD1	TRBJ1-2	TGTGCCAGCAGCTTGGAACAGGGGGTGGGCGGCTACACCTTC	CASSLEQGVGGYTF
.	TRBV29-1	TRBD1	TRBJ1-1	TGCAGCGTACCAGGGGGAGGGAACACTGAAGCTTTCTTT	CSVPGGGNTEAFF
.	TRBV7-9	.	TRBJ1-2	TGTGCCAGCAGCTTAGCACAGGGAGATGGCTACACCTTC	CASSLAQGDGYTF
.	TRBV7-9	.	TRBJ2-7	TGTGCCAGCACCCGGACCGACTACGAGCAGTACTTC	CASTRTDYEQYF
.	TRBV5-1	.	TRBJ2-5	TGCGCCAGCCGGGCTTATCGAACAGGCTCCGTCGAGACCCAGTACTTC	CASRAYRTGSVETQYF
.	TRBV5-1	.	TRBJ2-6	TGCGCCAGCAGCCATCAGGCCAGGGGGGCCAACGTCCTGACTTTC	CASSHQARGANVLTF
.	TRBV6-2/TRBV6-3	.	TRBJ1-1	TGTGCCAGCAGTTACCCAGCGGGAGGCACTGAAGCTTTCTTT	CASSYPAGGTEAFF
.	TRBV2	.	TRBJ2-5	TGTGCCAGCGGCCTCTCGGAGACCCAGTACTTC	CASGLSETQYF
.	TRBV11-2	.	TRBJ1-6	TGTGCCAGCAGCTGGGGGCGGGAGATGAATTCACCCCTCCACTTT	CASSWGREMNSPLHF
.	TRBV6-2/TRBV6-3	TRBD1	TRBJ1-1	TGTGCCAGCAGTTACGGCCGAGACAGGGTGTTAGCTTTCTTT	CASSYGRDRVLAFF
.	TRBV7-3	.	TRBJ1-1	TGTGCCAGCAGCTTAATAAAGGGCGCTGAAGCTTTCTTT	CASSLIKGAEAFF
.	TRBV6-1	TRBD1	TRBJ1-1	TGTGCCAGCAGCGGGACAGGCCAATCTGAAGCTTTCTTT	CASSGTGQSEAFF
.	TRBV10-3	TRBD1	TRBJ1-2	TGTGCCATCAGTCCATTACAGGGGGGGAATGGCTACACCTTC	CAISPLQGGNGYTF
.	TRBV6-5	.	TRBJ1-5	TGTGCCAGCAGTTACTCGACCTCCAGGGTTAGCAATCAGCCCCAGCATTTT	CASSYSTSRVSNQPQHF
.	TRBV29-1	.	TRBJ1-1	TGCAGCGTTGAGTTAATCGGGGTGGCTGAAGCTTTCTTT	CSVELIGVAEAFF
.	TRBV12-3/TRBV12-4	.	TRBJ1-2	TGTGCCAGCACTCGGGACACCTCGGGCTACACCTTC	CASTRDTSGYTF
.	TRBV6-1	.	TRBJ1-5	TGTGCCAGCAGTGAAGCTGGAGTTTGGGTTTCGCCGGGGAGCAATCAGCCCCAGCATTTT	CASSEAGVWVSPGSNQPQHF
.	TRBV5-5	TRBD1	TRBJ2-3	TGTGCCAGCAGGCCACAGGGGGCGGCAGATACGCAGTATTTT	CASRPQGAADTQYF
few	TRBV27	.	TRBJ2-7	TGTGCCAGCAGTATACAGGGTTACGAGCAGTACTTC	CASSIQGYEQYF
.	TRBV15	TRBD1	TRBJ1-2	TGTGCCACCAGCAGGGGAGGGGGCAACTATGGCTACACCTTC	CATSRGGGNYGYTF
.	TRBV7-3	.	TRBJ1-6	TGTGCCAGCAGCTTAACATTCGCTTGGGGATCACCCCTCCACTTT	CASSLTFAWGSPLHF
.	TRBV5-1	.	TRBJ2-2	TGCGCCAGCTCGCCAAGGGCTTCTGCCGGGGAGCTGTTTTTT	CASSPRASAGELFF
.	TRBV20-1	.	TRBJ1-5	TGCAGTGCTGGAGCACAGTACAATAGCAATCAGCCCCAGCATTTT	CSAGAQYNSNQPQHF
.	TRBV27	TRBD1	TRBJ1-6	TGTGCCAGCAATTTGGACAGGCCGAGAAATTCACCCCTCCACTTT	CASNLDRPRNSPLHF
.	TRBV25-1	.	TRBJ2-2	TGTGCCAGCACTTCTTCACCCGGGACGGCGAACACCGGGGAGCTGTTTTTT	CASTSSPGTANTGELFF
.	TRBV9	.	TRBJ1-3	TGTGCCAGCAGCCCGAGGGACACCGGAAACACCATATATTTT	CASSPRDTGNTIYF